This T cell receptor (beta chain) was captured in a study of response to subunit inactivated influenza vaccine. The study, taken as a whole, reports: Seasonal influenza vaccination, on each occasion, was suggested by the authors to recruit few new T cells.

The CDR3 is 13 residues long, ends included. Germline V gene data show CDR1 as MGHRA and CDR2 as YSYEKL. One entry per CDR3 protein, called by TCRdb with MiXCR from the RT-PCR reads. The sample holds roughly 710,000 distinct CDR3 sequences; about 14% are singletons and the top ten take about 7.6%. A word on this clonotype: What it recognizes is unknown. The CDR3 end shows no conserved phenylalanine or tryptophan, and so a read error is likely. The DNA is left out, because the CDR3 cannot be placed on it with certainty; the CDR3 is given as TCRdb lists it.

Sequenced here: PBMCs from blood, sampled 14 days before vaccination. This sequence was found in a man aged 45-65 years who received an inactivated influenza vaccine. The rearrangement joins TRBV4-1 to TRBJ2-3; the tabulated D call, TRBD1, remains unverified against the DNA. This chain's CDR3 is CASSQDVGTGRGL.